The present TCR beta chain was sequenced within a study of T cells in Graves' hyperthyroidism and ophthalmopathy. Across the study: At the time of initial diagnosis and before any treatment, peripheral blood was collected.

RNA transcripts gave rise to amplified TCR beta CDR3 regions. An initial round of RT-PCR targeting the TCR CDR3 relied on the HTBI primer set. Using its own MiXCR run on the multiplex PCR reads, TCRdb lists one record per CDR3 protein. The sample holds a few hundred thousand distinct CDR3 sequences, 14% seen once. This CDR3 contains 12 residues. Per the germline V gene, CDR1 is SGDLS and CDR2 is YYNGEE. V was pared by 2 bases and J by 9 bases, with 0 bases of the junction left unmatched. Sequenced sample: blood. The receptor comes from a middle-aged woman with Graves' hyperthyroidism. The rearrangement joins TRBV9 to TRBJ2-1; 9 bases agree with TRBD2. The CDR3 protein is CASSVSGSEQFF. The CDR3 DNA is TGTGCCAGCAGCGTTAGCGGGAGTGAGCAGTTCTTC. The full variable domain, completed using reference TRBV9 and TRBJ2-1, is DSGVTQTPKHLITATGQRVTLRCSPRSGDLSVYWYQQSLDQGLQFLIQYYNGEERAKGNILERFSAQQFPDLHSELNLSSLELGDSALYFCASSVSGSEQFFGPGTRLTVL.